This section outlines one T cell receptor (beta chain) sequence together with its context. Its matching antigen is unknown. A much larger clone differs from this one at a single base, so this may be a read error. This record comes from a study of tumor and adjacent non-tumor tissue in lung cancer. For the study at large: Samples averaged about 3.8 million productive TCRbeta reads each. Study results and limitations: Top 100 clones took a larger repertoire share in normal lung. Tumor tissue had significantly higher TCR diversity than normal lung.

A modified ARM-PCR protocol with three rounds of nested PCR amplified TCRbeta. TCRdb independently ran MiXCR on the multiplex PCR reads; one entry per CDR3 protein. The profile shows approximately 66,000 distinct CDR3 sequences, 61% of them singletons. No cell sorting was done before RNA was extracted from the tissue. Distant lung tissue was collected more than 3 cm away from the tumor edge. Newly diagnosed lung cancer patients had thoracic surgery in China, August–late 2014, without prior chemotherapy. The specimen was distant non-tumor lung tissue. The receptor was isolated from a man aged 65 to 85 with non-small cell lung cancer.

The CDR3 sequence: CASSSEPGYEQYF. The CDR3 DNA is TGTGCCAGCAGCTCGGAACCAGGCTACGAGCAGTACTTC. This chain links TRBV5-5 with TRBJ2-7; D unresolved. V was shortened by 3 bases and J by 3 bases, with 10 bases between the two germline ends. The CDR3 has 13 amino acids. Germline CDR1 and CDR2: SGHKS and YYEKEE (reference sequence).